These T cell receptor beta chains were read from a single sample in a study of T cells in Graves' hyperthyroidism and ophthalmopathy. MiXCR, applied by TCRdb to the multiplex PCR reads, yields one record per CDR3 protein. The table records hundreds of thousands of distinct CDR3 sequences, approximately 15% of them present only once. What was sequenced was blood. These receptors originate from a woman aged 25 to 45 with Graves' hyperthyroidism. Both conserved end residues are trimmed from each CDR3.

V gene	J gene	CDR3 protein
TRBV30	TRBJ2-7	AWGPPDGYEQY
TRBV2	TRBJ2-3	ASRDGGRDTQY
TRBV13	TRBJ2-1	ASSLKGDSGDNEQF
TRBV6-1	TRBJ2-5	ACSEARGETQY
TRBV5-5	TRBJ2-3	ASSLRWELADTQY
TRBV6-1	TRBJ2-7	ASSVVEPRLDNNSYEQY
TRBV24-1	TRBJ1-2	ATSDWTDGYT
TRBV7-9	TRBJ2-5	ASSKSLGETQY
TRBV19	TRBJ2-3	ASMSPRAATDTQY
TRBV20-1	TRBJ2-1	SAISGSSYNEQF
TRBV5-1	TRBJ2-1	ASSLAPSYNEQF
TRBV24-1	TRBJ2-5	ATSDPRRAQETQY
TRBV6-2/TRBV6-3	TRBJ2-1	ASSYTGVHEQF
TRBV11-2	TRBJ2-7	ASRATEYSYEQY
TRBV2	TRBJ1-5	ASRSWAGERNQPQH
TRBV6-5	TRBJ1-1	ASSYSWGPAEAF
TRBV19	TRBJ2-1	ASSISTGATPPYNEQF
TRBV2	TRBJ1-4	ASKEGDEKLF
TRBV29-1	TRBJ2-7	SVRIPGFGYEQY
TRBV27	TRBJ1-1	ASSLGDRVTEAF
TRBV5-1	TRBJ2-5	ASSLSGGEETQY
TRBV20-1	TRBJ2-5	SASPVKTNGQETQY
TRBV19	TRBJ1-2	ASEKAEGSYGYT
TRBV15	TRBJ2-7	ATSASRSVSYEQY
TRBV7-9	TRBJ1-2	ASSLQGGGDGYT